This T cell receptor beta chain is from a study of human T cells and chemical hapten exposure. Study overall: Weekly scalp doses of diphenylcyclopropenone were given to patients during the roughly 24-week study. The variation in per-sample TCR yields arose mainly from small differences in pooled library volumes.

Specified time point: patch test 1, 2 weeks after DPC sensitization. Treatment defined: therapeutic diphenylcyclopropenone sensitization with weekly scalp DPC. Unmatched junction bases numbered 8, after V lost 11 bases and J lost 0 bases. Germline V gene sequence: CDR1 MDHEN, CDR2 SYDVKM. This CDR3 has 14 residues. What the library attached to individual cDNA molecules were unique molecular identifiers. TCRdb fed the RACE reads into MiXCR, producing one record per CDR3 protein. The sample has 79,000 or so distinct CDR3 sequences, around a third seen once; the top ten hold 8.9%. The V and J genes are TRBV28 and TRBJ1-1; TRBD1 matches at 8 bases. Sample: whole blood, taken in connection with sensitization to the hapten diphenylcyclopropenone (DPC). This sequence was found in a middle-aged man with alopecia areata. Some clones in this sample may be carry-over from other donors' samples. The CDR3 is CAANRQGLNTEAFF. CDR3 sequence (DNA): TGTGCCGCAAACCGACAGGGGTTGAACACTGAAGCTTTCTTT.